These 19 T cell receptor beta chains came from one sample sequenced in a study of blood T cell repertoires in COVID-19. Here immunoSEQ multiplex PCR was the method, and the copy in TCRdb shows in-frame clones only, minus some. The table includes roughly 50,000 clones, about 76% detected once. Sequenced material: peripheral blood. Receptor source: a human donor with active or convalescent COVID-19. The donor label of this sample is uncertain.

V is TRBV19 and J is TRBJ2-5, with a possible D match to TRBD2 (7 bases). The CDR3 contains 14 residues. V dropped 4 bases and J dropped 5 bases, with 14 bases sitting between them. The germline gives CDR1 LNHDA, CDR2 SQIVND (reference sequence). CDR3 sequence reads: CASSSRGAGETQYF. The CDR3 DNA reads as TGTGCCAGTAGTAGTCGGGGGGCCGGGGAGACCCAGTACTTC.

The chain couples TRBV6-9 to TRBJ1-5; D might be TRBD1 (5 bases). The germline V and J ends were trimmed by 0 bases and 0 bases, with 9 bases remaining between them. Germline loops: CDR1 MNHGY, CDR2 SVAAGI. The CDR3 is made up of 16 amino acids. The chain's CDR3 is CASSYSEQDSNQPQHF. CDR3 nucleotide sequence: TGTGCCAGCAGTTATTCGGAACAGGATAGCAATCAGCCCCAGCATTTT.

Remarks on this clone: Germline and junction disagree at one end, which may indicate a read error. The genes are TRBV7-6 and TRBJ2-3; no definite D call. CDR1 is SGHVS and CDR2 is FNYEAQ in the germline V gene. This CDR3 has 12 amino acids. CDR3 residues: CASSRGTDTQYF. In DNA, the CDR3 is TGTGCCAGCAGCCGAGGCACGGATACGCAGTATTTT. Variable domain in full (rest from reference TRBV7-6 and TRBJ2-3): GAGVSQSPRYKVTKRGQDVALRCDPISGHVSLYWYRQALGQGPEFLTYFNYEAQQDKSGLPNDRFSAERPEGSISTLTIQRTEQRDSAMYRCASSRGTDTQYFGPGTRLTVL.

Written as DNA, the CDR3 is TGTGCCAGCAGCTTAGGAGGGACAGGGAATGAAAAACTGTTTTTT. Encoded protein: CASSLGGTGNEKLFF. The chain links TRBV11-3 to TRBJ1-4; 9 nucleotides match TRBD1. CDR3 length: 15 amino acids. The V and J ends lost 1 base and 5 bases, in that order; junction bases with no gene match: 2. Germline CDR1 SGHNT, CDR2 YENEEA.

The chain recombines TRBV25-1 with TRBJ1-1; a possible D gene is TRBD1 (6 bases). The ends were cut back, 8 bases at V and 0 bases at J, with 13 bases in the middle. The germline CDR1 and CDR2 sequences are MGHDK and SYGVNS. The CDR3 has 14 amino acids. CDR3 residues: CASGGGALNTEAFF. The CDR3 DNA sequence: TGTGCCAGCGGGGGCGGAGCCTTGAACACTGAAGCTTTCTTT. Full variable domain (remainder filled in from reference TRBV25-1 and TRBJ1-1): EADIYQTPRYLVIGTGKKITLECSQTMGHDKMYWYQQDPGMELHLIHYSYGVNSTEKGDLSSESTVSRIRTEHFPLTLESARPSHTSQYLCASGGGALNTEAFFGQGTRLTVV.

V gene TRBV18 combines with J gene TRBJ2-3, with a weak D call TRBD2 (5 bases). Per the germline V gene, CDR1 is KGHSH and CDR2 is LQKENI. This CDR3 spans 15 amino acids. Trimming took off 6 bases at V and 0 bases at J, with 13 bases between the two ends. In nucleotides, the CDR3 is TGTGCCAGCTCGGCCGGGCCGGGGAGCACAGATACGCAGTATTTT. This gives the protein CASSAGPGSTDTQYF.

V usage is TRBV24-1 and J usage is TRBJ2-7, with D perhaps TRBD1 (6 bases). This CDR3 is 14 amino acids long. Between the trimmed V and J ends, which lost 3 bases and 1 base, there was a span of 9 bases. Per germline, CDR1 KGHDR and CDR2 SFDVKD. DNA of the CDR3: TGTGCCACCAGTGATCCAGACAGGTCCTACGAGCAGTACTTC. Its translation: CATSDPDRSYEQYF.

In its sample, this clone was seen many times. The gene calls are TRBV7-6 and TRBJ1-6; 9 bases fit TRBD1. J was trimmed by 10 bases and V by 5 bases; bases with no gene match: 12. Germline CDR1 and CDR2: SGHVS and FNYEAQ. CDR3 length equals 16 residues. The CDR3 nucleotides read TGTGCCAGCAGCGCCAGGGACAGGGAGAATGGCTCACCCCTCCACTTT. Translated, it gives CASSARDRENGSPLHF. The variable domain in full, completed from reference TRBV7-6 and TRBJ1-6, reads GAGVSQSPRYKVTKRGQDVALRCDPISGHVSLYWYRQALGQGPEFLTYFNYEAQQDKSGLPNDRFSAERPEGSISTLTIQRTEQRDSAMYRCASSARDRENGSPLHFGNGTRLTVT.

The chain couples TRBV19 to TRBJ1-1, with 10 bases that match TRBD1. Losses at the gene ends were 6 bases for V and 1 base for J; bases not matched to a gene: 2. Germline CDR1 is LNHDA and CDR2 is SQIVND (reference sequence). This CDR3 comprises 14 residues. The CDR3 here is CASRTGGKNTEAFF. The DNA of the CDR3 is TGTGCCAGTAGGACAGGGGGCAAGAACACTGAAGCTTTCTTT.

This clone was detected only a few times. Relative to the germline gene, one junction end is altered; a read error may explain this. The V and J genes are TRBV6-5 and TRBJ2-7; TRBD2 matches 8 bases. CDR3 size: 15 residues. Germline lookup yields CDR1 MNHEY and CDR2 SVGAGI. For the CDR3, the DNA is TGTGCCAGCAGGACGAGCGGGAGAGGCTCCAACGAGCAGTACTTC. Amino acid sequence: CASRTSGRGSNEQYF.

The rearrangement links TRBV25-1 to TRBJ1-6; TRBD1 is a possible D gene (5 bases). V was shortened by 3 bases and J by 10 bases, with 10 bases between the two germline ends. This CDR3 has 13 residues. Germline assignment: CDR1 MGHDK and CDR2 SYGVNS. The CDR3 DNA is TGTGCCAGCAGTGACCAGGGTTACTCACCCCTCCACTTT. Amino acids: CASSDQGYSPLHF.

Here the CDR3 reads CASSSTSGGADTQYF. Here the CDR3 DNA reads TGCGCCAGCAGCTCGACTAGCGGAGGGGCAGATACGCAGTATTTT. The gene calls are TRBV5-1 and TRBJ2-3, with 9 bases matching TRBD2. The CDR3 consists of 15 residues. Germline V CDR1 and CDR2: SGHRS, YFSETQ. J lost 4 bases, V lost 3 bases, and 6 bases had no gene match. The variable domain in full, completed from reference TRBV5-1 and TRBJ2-3, reads KAGVTQTPRYLIKTRGQQVTLSCSPISGHRSVSWYQQTPGQGLQFLFEYFSETQRNKGNFPGRFSGRQFSNSRSEMNVSTLELGDSALYLCASSSTSGGADTQYFGPGTRLTVL.

This chain uses TRBV7-9 with TRBJ2-5, with D perhaps TRBD2 (6 bases). Germline CDR1 reads SEHNR; CDR2 reads FQNEAQ (reference sequence). The V and J ends lost 1 base and 1 base respectively, with 10 bases between them. The CDR3 covers 15 residues. DNA of the CDR3: TGTGCCAGCAGCTTAGGAGTAGCGGTCCAAGAGACCCAGTACTTC. Translating gives CASSLGVAVQETQYF.

The V call is TRBV11-3, the J call TRBJ1-1; no reliable D call. This CDR3 is built from 16 residues. With 1 base removed from V and 6 bases from J, the gap between germline ends came to 18 bases. Germline loops: CDR1 SGHNT, CDR2 YENEEA. The CDR3 loop reads CASSLGEWGGRAEAFF. CDR3 bases: TGTGCCAGCAGCTTAGGTGAATGGGGAGGGCGAGCTGAAGCTTTCTTT. The full variable domain, in which reference TRBV11-3 and TRBJ1-1 provide the parts outside the CDR3, is EAGVVQSPRYKIIEKKQPVAFWCNPISGHNTLYWYLQNLGQGPELLIRYENEEAVDDSQLPKDRFSAERLKGVDSTLKIQPAELGDSAVYLCASSLGEWGGRAEAFFGQGTRLTVV.

This sequence joins TRBV9 and TRBJ1-1, with D possibly being TRBD1 (5 bases). The CDR3 loop spans 12 amino acids. Between the trimmed V and J ends, which lost 3 bases and 8 bases, there was a span of 11 bases. Germline V CDR1 and CDR2: SGDLS, YYNGEE. CDR3 DNA sequence: TGTGCCAGCAGCGCCTACGGGGGGGAAGCTTTCTTT. Amino acids: CASSAYGGEAFF.

This chain connects TRBV28 to TRBJ2-1, with D possibly TRBD1 on 6 matching bases. Germline V gene lookup returns CDR1 MDHEN and CDR2 SYDVKM. The CDR3 extends over 16 amino acids. V was pared by 4 bases and J by 4 bases, with 17 bases between. CDR3 bases: TGTGCCAGCAGTTCATTGGACAGTCTATCTTACAATGAGCAGTTCTTC. Its translation is CASSSLDSLSYNEQFF.

In DNA form, the CDR3 reads TGTGCCAGCAGCGTAGAGGGGACTAGGACGGATACGCAGTATTTT. It specifies CASSVEGTRTDTQYF. The rearrangement links TRBV9 to TRBJ2-3; the match to TRBD2 covers 8 bases. There are 15 residues in the CDR3. After removal of 0 bases from V and 6 bases from J, the junction contained 6 bases not matched to a gene. Germline CDR1 and CDR2: SGDLS and YYNGEE.

The chain has TRBV10-3 and TRBJ1-1, with 7 bases that match TRBD1. CDR3 length: 14 amino acids. The J segment lost 4 bases and the V segment lost 6 bases, leaving 8 bases of the junction unmatched. The germline gives CDR1 ENHRY, CDR2 SYGVKD. The CDR3 DNA reads TGTGCCATCAGCCCGGGACAGTACCCCACTGAAGCTTTCTTT. The encoded protein is CAISPGQYPTEAFF.

This clone was recorded once. This rearrangement joins TRBV18 to TRBJ1-5; tentatively, D is TRBD1 (5 bases). Germline V gene sequence: CDR1 KGHSH, CDR2 LQKENI. The CDR3 runs to 15 residues. Trimming removed 3 bases from V and 0 bases from J, with 9 bases in between. Here the CDR3 DNA reads TGTGCCAGCTCACCCCGACAGATTAGCAATCAGCCCCAGCATTTT. Encoded protein: CASSPRQISNQPQHF.